The entry that follows covers one T cell receptor beta chain sequence. This entry comes from a study of blood T cell repertoires in COVID-19. Assay: immunoSEQ multiplex PCR; the TCRdb copy retains only in-frame clones and omits some. Here the sample spans some 15,000 clones, approximately 80% being singletons. V lost 1 base and J lost 7, with 19 bases in between. This CDR3 contains 16 residues. In germline, CDR1 is KGHSH, CDR2 LQKENI. The gene calls are TRBV18 and TRBJ1-2, with D perhaps matching TRBD1 (6 bases). The sequence derives from a woman in her sixties or seventies with active COVID-19. Specimen: peripheral blood. The CDR3 reads CASSPRAMGAKGGYTF. Written as DNA, the CDR3 is TGTGCCAGCTCACCACGTGCAATGGGGGCGAAAGGTGGCTACACCTTC.